The 24 T cell receptor beta chains below were found in one sample sequenced in a study of CD8+ T cells in alopecia areata. Investigators isolated RNA and reverse transcribed it into cDNA to act as the sequencing template. The table came from immunoSEQ multiplex PCR; TCRdb's copy has only in-frame clones and leaves some out. The repertoire includes about 180,000 clones, almost 65% of them detected once, and roughly 1.7% sits in the top ten. This specimen consisted of CD4+ T cells sorted from blood, obtained at week 0. The origin of the receptors is a human donor with alopecia areata.

This clone was counted a few times. J is TRBJ2-6 and V is TRBV7-9, with D unclear. Germline V gives CDR1 SEHNR, CDR2 FQNEAQ (reference sequence). The CDR3 sequence is 16 residues long. With 1 base removed from V and 0 bases from J, the gap between germline ends came to 7 bases. As DNA, the CDR3 is TGTGCCAGCAGCTTAGTGGGCCTCTCTGGGGCCAACGTCCTGACTTTC. It encodes CASSLVGLSGANVLTF.

The V gene is TRBV7-6, the J gene TRBJ2-7; 7 positions match TRBD1. The trim removed 1 base at V and 2 bases at J, leaving 5 bases unmatched. CDR3 length equals 15 residues. Germline lookup yields CDR1 SGHVS and CDR2 FNYEAQ. The CDR3 protein is CASSLGRGIPYEQYF. The CDR3 bases are TGTGCCAGCAGCTTAGGCAGGGGGATCCCCTACGAGCAGTACTTC.

The chain joins TRBV30 to TRBJ1-1; no clear D. This CDR3 has 14 amino acids. Germline CDR1 reads GTSNPN; CDR2 reads SVGIG (reference sequence). V was trimmed by 2 bases and J by 1 base, leaving 11 bases between them. The DNA of the CDR3 is TGTGCCTGGAGTTCGGTCAGCCCGAACACTGAAGCTTTCTTT. Encoded protein: CAWSSVSPNTEAFF.

The chain is built from TRBV29-1 and TRBJ1-1; D not certain. Germline V lookup: CDR1 SQVTM, CDR2 ANQGSEA. Trimming left V 0 bases short and J 7 bases short, with 12 bases between. This CDR3 contains 13 residues. The CDR3 DNA follows: TGCAGCGTTGAAGATCGAGGGAAGAATGAAGCTTTCTTT. It is translated as CSVEDRGKNEAFF.

The rearrangement links TRBV29-1 to TRBJ1-4, with a possible D match to TRBD1 (5 bases). V gave up 3 bases and J gave up 7 bases, with 9 bases separating them. Germline CDR1 is SQVTM and CDR2 is ANQGSEA. There are 12 residues in the CDR3. CDR3 loop: CSVDEGREKLFF. CDR3 in DNA: TGCAGCGTTGACGAGGGGCGTGAAAAACTGTTTTTT.

CDR3 sequence (DNA): TGTGCCATCAGGAATGACAGGAGTTATAATTCACCCCTCCACTTT. Residues: CAIRNDRSYNSPLHF. This chain connects TRBV10-3 to TRBJ1-6; D is possibly TRBD1 (6 bases). In germline, CDR1 is ENHRY, CDR2 SYGVKD. Trimming took off 6 bases at V and 4 bases at J, with 13 bases between the two ends. This CDR3 comprises 15 residues.

The chain employs TRBV5-1 and TRBJ2-5, with TRBD1 matching 8 bases. Germline V CDR1 and CDR2: SGHRS, YFSETQ. The CDR3 extends over 14 amino acids. With V trimmed by 4 bases and J by 4 bases, 6 bases remained unmatched. CDR3 loop: CASSKGQGVETQYF. DNA of the CDR3: TGCGCCAGCAGCAAAGGACAGGGTGTAGAGACCCAGTACTTC.

This clone came up a few times. The J gene is TRBJ2-1, the V gene TRBV29-1; a possible D gene is TRBD1 (6 bases). With 6 bases removed from V and 8 bases from J, the gap between germline ends came to 14 bases. Germline lookup yields CDR1 SQVTM and CDR2 ANQGSEA. The CDR3 has 12 amino acids. CDR3 coding DNA: TGCAGCGTGGGGGCTCTCTTCGATGAGCAGTTCTTC. The encoded protein is CSVGALFDEQFF.

V usage is TRBV19 and J usage is TRBJ2-7; 7 bases line up with TRBD1. The J segment lost 3 bases and the V segment lost 6 bases, leaving 5 bases of the junction unmatched. The germline CDR1 and CDR2 sequences are LNHDA and SQIVND (reference sequence). The CDR3 consists of 13 residues. The CDR3 protein is CASSRGGLYEQYF. For the CDR3, the DNA is TGTGCCAGTAGCAGAGGGGGCCTCTACGAGCAGTACTTC.

This clone was seen only a few times. This CDR3 is also generated by other DNA sequences in the sample. The rearrangement uses TRBV29-1 and TRBJ1-1; D possibly corresponds to TRBD1 (6 bases). Germline CDR1 SQVTM, CDR2 ANQGSEA. Trimming removed 6 bases from V and 1 base from J, with 12 bases in between. The CDR3 has 13 amino acids. The CDR3 region has the DNA TGCAGCGTCCGCCGGGACAAGAACACTGAAGCTTTCTTT. Its protein is CSVRRDKNTEAFF.

Written as DNA, the CDR3 is TGTGCCTGGAGTGTACCCGGACAGCAGTACCCCTATGGCTACACCTTC. It yields the protein CAWSVPGQQYPYGYTF. V is TRBV30 and J is TRBJ1-2, with D tentatively TRBD1 (6 bases). CDR1 and CDR2 (germline): GTSNPN, SVGIG (reference sequence). Trimming stripped 0 bases from V and 4 bases from J, with 18 bases between. The CDR3 is made up of 16 amino acids.

This chain connects TRBV14 to TRBJ1-2; D remains unclear. Germline CDR1 SGHDN, CDR2 FVKESK. The CDR3 contains 12 residues. Trimming cost V 5 bases and J 5 bases, with 9 bases left between them. The CDR3 coding sequence is TGTGCCAGCAGCGAGGGTATTTATGGCTACACCTTC. It yields the protein CASSEGIYGYTF. The variable domain in full, completed from reference TRBV14 and TRBJ1-2, reads EAGVTQFPSHSVIEKGQTVTLRCDPISGHDNLYWYRRVMGKEIKFLLHFVKESKQDESGMPNNRFLAERTGGTYSTLKVQPAELEDSGVYFCASSEGIYGYTFGSGTRLTVV.

The CDR3 here is CSVELGGLNYGYTF. The CDR3 nucleotides read TGCAGCGTTGAGTTGGGGGGGCTGAACTATGGCTACACCTTC. The chain recombines TRBV29-1 with TRBJ1-2; TRBD1 might be the D (6 bases). Trimming stripped 3 bases from V and 2 bases from J, with 13 bases between. Germline values: CDR1 SQVTM, CDR2 ANQGSEA. The CDR3 extends over 14 amino acids.

This clone appeared once. The chain employs TRBV5-1 and TRBJ1-6, with 10 bases identical to TRBD1. CDR1 and CDR2 from the germline V gene are SGHRS and YFSETQ. V lost 8 bases, J lost 9 bases, and 8 bases stayed unmatched. CDR3 length equals 14 residues. In DNA, the CDR3 is TGCGCCAGTATGACCGGGACAGGGGCTTCACCCCTCCACTTT. This gives the protein CASMTGTGASPLHF.

V is TRBV5-1 and J is TRBJ2-1, with 7 bases aligning to TRBD2. Germline lookup yields CDR1 SGHRS and CDR2 YFSETQ. V trimming: 3 bases; J trimming: 7 bases; junction bases outside the gene matches: 10. This CDR3 contains 15 residues. The CDR3 is CASSSTGGEVNEQFF. The CDR3 DNA follows: TGCGCCAGCAGCTCGACGGGGGGTGAAGTAAATGAGCAGTTCTTC. Complete variable domain (other parts from reference TRBV5-1 and TRBJ2-1): KAGVTQTPRYLIKTRGQQVTLSCSPISGHRSVSWYQQTPGQGLQFLFEYFSETQRNKGNFPGRFSGRQFSNSRSEMNVSTLELGDSALYLCASSSTGGEVNEQFFGPGTRLTVL.

This chain uses TRBV30 with TRBJ1-1, with 7 bases lining up with TRBD1. This CDR3 is built from 13 residues. V lost 6 bases and J lost 2; bases outside the gene matches: 6. Germline CDR1 reads GTSNPN; CDR2 reads SVGIG (reference sequence). The CDR3 here is CACQTGSNTEAFF. CDR3 nucleotides: TGTGCCTGCCAGACAGGGTCAAACACTGAAGCTTTCTTT.

This chain joins TRBV2 and TRBJ2-7; D call uncertain. V was shortened by 5 bases and J by 0 bases, with 20 bases between the two germline ends. The CDR3 contains 17 residues. Germline V lookup: CDR1 SNHLY, CDR2 FYNNEI. The CDR3 DNA is TGTGCCAGCAGTACCGTCTTGCACTCGCGGCCCTCCTACGAGCAGTACTTC. Protein: CASSTVLHSRPSYEQYF.

This chain uses TRBV30 with TRBJ2-5; D possibly corresponds to TRBD2 (5 bases). Trimming left V 0 bases short and J 5 bases short, with 10 bases between. The CDR3 covers 13 residues. Germline CDR1 and CDR2: GTSNPN and SVGIG (reference sequence). CDR3 residues: CAWSVSGYETQYF. CDR3 DNA: TGTGCCTGGAGTGTAAGCGGTTATGAGACCCAGTACTTC.

The chain is built from TRBV6-6 and TRBJ2-7, with TRBD1 as a possible D gene (7 bases). The V gene lost 0 bases and the J gene lost 6 bases, with 15 bases spanning the gap. The CDR3 consists of 15 residues. Germline V gene sequence: CDR1 MNHNY, CDR2 SVGAGI (reference sequence). The DNA of the CDR3 is TGTGCCAGCAGTTACTCGACGGGGGCAGGGGGCGAGCAGTACTTC. It translates to CASSYSTGAGGEQYF.

This clone was counted between two and nine times. The V call is TRBV2, the J call TRBJ2-7, with D unresolved. The CDR3 spans 15 residues. The germline gives CDR1 SNHLY, CDR2 FYNNEI. V dropped 10 bases and J dropped 5 bases, with 24 bases sitting between them. The CDR3 DNA reads TGTGCCATCCACTTAGGACGGGTACCTATCAACGAGCAGTACTTC. Its translation is CAIHLGRVPINEQYF.

This clone has more than one count but fewer than ten. This chain joins TRBV9 and TRBJ2-3; D unresolved. V lost 0 bases, J lost 2 bases, and 10 bases lay in between. Germline lookup yields CDR1 SGDLS and CDR2 YYNGEE. The CDR3 contains 15 residues. In DNA form, the CDR3 reads TGTGCCAGCAGCGTAGAGTGGAGACTCACAGATACGCAGTATTTT. Translation: CASSVEWRLTDTQYF.

The chain uses TRBV4-3 and TRBJ2-7, with D unclear. Germline-derived CDR1 and CDR2 are LGHNA and YSLEER. V was cut by 0 bases and J by 0 bases, with 9 bases left in between. The CDR3 extends over 15 amino acids. In nucleotides, the CDR3 is TGCGCCAGCAGCCAAGAGACCCAGAGCTCCTACGAGCAGTACTTC. Translation gives CASSQETQSSYEQYF.

This clone was seen more than once but under ten times. The rearrangement uses TRBV29-1 and TRBJ2-6; D remains ambiguous. V lost 2 bases to trimming and J lost 7 bases, with 6 bases between them. CDR1 is SQVTM and CDR2 is ANQGSEA in the germline V gene. The CDR3 is 12 amino acids. The CDR3 protein is CSVEMGANVLTF. The CDR3, as DNA: TGCAGCGTTGAAATGGGTGCCAACGTCCTGACTTTC.

J is TRBJ1-1 and V is TRBV6-5; D gene ambiguous. V was trimmed by 4 bases and J by 0 bases, leaving 15 bases between them. CDR1 and CDR2 from the germline V gene are MNHEY and SVGAGI. The CDR3 is 16 residues long. The CDR3 DNA follows: TGTGCCAGCAGTTCAACGTTCAAATCGATGAACACTGAAGCTTTCTTT. It yields the protein CASSSTFKSMNTEAFF.